The 18 T cell receptor beta chains given below trace back to one sample, sequenced in a study of CD8 T cell repertoires and HIV-1 epitope variants. Their target antigens are unknown. Generated by immunoSEQ multiplex PCR, the TCRdb table keeps only in-frame clones and is missing some. The sample contains approximately 5,900 clones, about 67% of which appear only once. The specimen was cultured CD8+ T cells derived from PBMCs. All receptors derive from a male donor with HIV.

The J gene is TRBJ1-1, the V gene TRBV2; D not resolved. The CDR3 is 13 residues long. Germline V gene data show CDR1 as SNHLY and CDR2 as FYNNEI. Trimming shortened V by 8 bases and J by 0 bases, and 10 bases separated the two germline ends. CDR3 sequence: CASRGIMNTEAFF. In DNA, the CDR3 is TGTGCCAGCCGTGGAATTATGAACACTGAAGCTTTCTTT.

V usage is TRBV19 and J usage is TRBJ1-2; D gene unclear. This CDR3 has 16 amino acids. The V and J ends lost 0 bases and 1 base respectively, with 12 bases between them. CDR1 and CDR2 (germline): LNHDA, SQIVND (reference sequence). Here the CDR3 reads CASSIEGQEINYGYTF. The CDR3 nucleotides are TGTGCCAGTAGTATAGAAGGGCAGGAAATTAACTATGGCTACACCTTC.

CDR3 amino acids: CASSSFSTDTQYF. The CDR3 DNA sequence: TGTGCCAGTTCTTCGTTTAGCACAGATACGCAGTATTTT. J is TRBJ2-3 and V is TRBV19; no definite D call. Germline CDR1 LNHDA, CDR2 SQIVND (reference sequence). V gave up 8 bases and J gave up 0 bases, with 9 bases separating them. The CDR3 has 13 residues.

The chain employs TRBV9 and TRBJ1-1, with D possibly matching TRBD1 (6 bases). Germline CDR1 reads SGDLS; CDR2 reads YYNGEE. Trimming took off 4 bases at V and 5 bases at J, with 9 bases between the two ends. CDR3 length equals 12 residues. The CDR3 here is CASSPQGTEAFF. The DNA for the CDR3 is TGTGCCAGCAGCCCGCAGGGGACTGAAGCTTTCTTT. Looking up the rest from reference TRBV9 and TRBJ1-1 gives the full variable domain: DSGVTQTPKHLITATGQRVTLRCSPRSGDLSVYWYQQSLDQGLQFLIQYYNGEERAKGNILERFSAQQFPDLHSELNLSSLELGDSALYFCASSPQGTEAFFGQGTRLTVV.

The chain joins TRBV7-6 to TRBJ1-2; 7 bases agree with TRBD1. This CDR3 region has 15 residues. V gave up 5 bases and J gave up 3 bases; unmatched junction bases: 9. Germline V CDR1 and CDR2: SGHVS, FNYEAQ. CDR3 DNA sequence: TGTGCCAGCAGCCTGACAGGGAATAGAGACTATGGCTACACCTTC. Protein: CASSLTGNRDYGYTF.

In this sample, this clone turned up once. The chain uses TRBV5-6 and TRBJ2-3, with TRBD2 matching over 7 bases. V was pared by 2 bases and J by 5 bases, with 11 bases of the junction left unmatched. This CDR3 spans 16 amino acids. Germline V CDR1 and CDR2: SGHDT, YYEEEE. As DNA, the CDR3 is TGTGCCAGCAGCTTCCCGGGAGCGGGGTTGGTAGATACGCAGTATTTT. Protein product: CASSFPGAGLVDTQYF. Drawing the rest from reference TRBV5-6 and TRBJ2-3, the complete variable domain is DAGVTQSPTHLIKTRGQQVTLRCSPKSGHDTVSWYQQALGQGPQFIFQYYEEEERQRGNFPDRFSGHQFPNYSSELNVNALLLGDSALYLCASSFPGAGLVDTQYFGPGTRLTVL.

This clone is medium-sized. The chain joins TRBV4-3 to TRBJ1-2; D ambiguous. This CDR3 is 16 amino acids long. V lost 0 bases and J lost 3, with 14 bases in between. Germline V gives CDR1 LGHNA, CDR2 YSLEER. The DNA of the CDR3 is TGCGCCAGCAGCCAAGATCCCCCAGACTTGGACTATGGCTACACCTTC. This encodes CASSQDPPDLDYGYTF.

Only a few counts were recorded for this clone. The rearrangement joins TRBV11-2 to TRBJ2-7; perhaps D is TRBD1 or TRBD2 (6 bases each). CDR3 size: 15 residues. From germline, CDR1 is SGHAT and CDR2 FQNNGV. V was clipped by 1 base and J by 5 bases, with 15 bases between them. CDR3: CASSLGWGAIDEQYF. The CDR3 nucleotides are TGTGCCAGCAGCTTAGGATGGGGGGCGATCGACGAGCAGTACTTC.

This sequence joins TRBV5-6 and TRBJ1-1, with a possible D match to TRBD1 (6 bases). CDR1 is SGHDT and CDR2 is YYEEEE in the germline V gene. The CDR3 runs to 15 residues. The V and J ends lost 4 bases and 3 bases respectively, with 16 bases between them. CDR3 region: CASSREGGGDTEAFF. In DNA, the CDR3 is TGTGCCAGCAGCCGCGAGGGGGGAGGGGACACTGAAGCTTTCTTT.

The chain links TRBV4-1 to TRBJ1-4; D perhaps matches TRBD1 (5 bases). V lost 4 bases, J lost 0 bases, and 9 bases lay in between. CDR3 length: 15 amino acids. Germline CDR1 is MGHRA and CDR2 is YSYEKL. The CDR3 sequence: CASSRGLTTNEKLFF. In DNA form, the CDR3 reads TGCGCCAGCAGCCGGGGACTGACAACTAATGAAAAACTGTTTTTT.

This chain links TRBV5-4 with TRBJ2-2; 7 nucleotides line up with TRBD2. The V gene end was trimmed by 3 bases and the J gene end by 2 bases; junction bases not matched to a gene: 4. CDR1 is SGHNT and CDR2 is YYREEE in the germline V gene (reference sequence). The CDR3 runs to 15 residues. The CDR3 DNA is TGTGCCAGCAGCTGGGCTAGCGGAAACACCGGGGAGCTGTTTTTT. Its protein product is CASSWASGNTGELFF. Filled out from reference TRBV5-4 and TRBJ2-2, the complete variable domain reads ETGVTQSPTHLIKTRGQQVTLRCSSQSGHNTVSWYQQALGQGPQFIFQYYREEENGRGNFPPRFSGLQFPNYSSELNVNALELDDSALYLCASSWASGNTGELFFGEGSRLTVL.

The chain combines TRBV7-3 with TRBJ2-5; tentatively, D is TRBD1 (5 bases). The V gene's germline CDR1 is SGHTA and CDR2 FQGTGA. The CDR3 totals 15 residues. V was cut by 3 bases and J by 1 base, with 12 bases left in between. CDR3 in amino acids: CASSFSEGAQETQYF. CDR3 DNA sequence: TGTGCCAGCAGCTTTTCGGAAGGGGCCCAAGAGACCCAGTACTTC.

The chain recombines TRBV11-3 with TRBJ2-1; D gene unclear. Per the germline V gene, CDR1 is SGHNT and CDR2 is YENEEA. The CDR3 covers 15 residues. The V end lost 0 bases, the J end lost 2 bases, and 8 bases lay between the germline ends. CDR3 coding DNA: TGTGCCAGCAGCTTAGATTTTGGGGCCTACAATGAGCAGTTCTTC. Protein sequence: CASSLDFGAYNEQFF.

The V call is TRBV19, the J call TRBJ2-1; 10 bases align to TRBD1. The V gene end was trimmed by 6 bases and the J gene end by 2 bases; junction bases not matched to a gene: 1. This CDR3 has 14 residues. CDR1 is LNHDA and CDR2 is SQIVND in the germline V gene (reference sequence). The CDR3: CASRGQGPYNEQFF. The CDR3 DNA is TGTGCCAGTAGGGGACAGGGGCCCTACAATGAGCAGTTCTTC.

There are a few counts of this clone. This rearrangement joins TRBV7-3 to TRBJ1-1; D uncertain. The germline V gene has CDR1 SGHTA and CDR2 FQGTGA. Trimming pared 5 bases from V and 2 bases from J, leaving 9 bases between. The CDR3 is 13 residues long. CDR3 in DNA: TGTGCCAGCAGCCCACAGTACAACACTGAAGCTTTCTTT. Translation gives CASSPQYNTEAFF.

A few counts support this clone. The genes are TRBV9 and TRBJ1-2; 7 bases line up with TRBD1. The CDR3 has 15 amino acids. With 2 bases clipped from V and 6 bases from J, the junction kept 10 bases outside the gene matches. Germline V CDR1 and CDR2: SGDLS, YYNGEE. CDR3 sequence (DNA): TGTGCCAGCAGCGTTAACGACAGGGCCGGGGATGGCTACACCTTC. Its translation is CASSVNDRAGDGYTF.

V is TRBV7-6 and J is TRBJ1-4; 8 bases fit TRBD1. Germline values: CDR1 SGHVS, CDR2 FNYEAQ. V lost 5 bases to trimming and J lost 3 bases; unmatched junction nucleotides: 5. The CDR3 has 15 amino acids. CDR3 sequence reads: CASSPTGAANEKLFF. CDR3 sequence (DNA): TGTGCCAGCAGCCCGACAGGGGCTGCTAATGAAAAACTGTTTTTT.

By share of the sample, this clone is medium-sized (0.01 to 0.1%). The J gene is TRBJ1-6, the V gene TRBV7-9, with 8 bases identical to TRBD1. CDR1 is SEHNR, CDR2 FQNEAQ, per germline (reference sequence). CDR3 length: 16 residues. Trimming at V came to 3 bases and at J to 2 bases, leaving 3 bases not matched to a gene. CDR3 residues: CASSLDRVAYNSPLHF. For the CDR3, the DNA is TGTGCCAGCAGCTTGGACAGGGTAGCCTATAATTCACCCCTCCACTTT.